Each of the 29 T cell receptor beta chains below was sequenced from the same sample in a study of T cells after yellow fever vaccination. TCRdb analysed the 5' RACE reads with MiXCR anew, one entry per CDR3 protein. This table holds some 350,000 distinct CDR3 sequences, around 6.4% found once. This sample comprised PBMCs, obtained 5 days after the yellow fever booster vaccination. Every receptor here comes from a young man who received the YFV17D yellow fever vaccine.

This clonotype showed up many times. The chain couples TRBV12-3 or TRBV12-4 to TRBJ1-4, with D perhaps TRBD1 (6 bases). CDR3 length: 15 residues. The V gene lost 2 bases and the J gene lost 8 bases, with 15 bases spanning the gap. The CDR3 DNA is TGTGCCAGCAGTTTAAGGGGGGTTGGTCCGGAAAAACTGTTTTTT. Protein product: CASSLRGVGPEKLFF.

This clonotype was detected a few times. CDR3 sequence: CASSPGAVTGELFF. CDR3 coding DNA: TGCGCCAGCAGCCCCGGGGCCGTAACCGGGGAGCTGTTTTTT. The J gene is TRBJ2-2, the V gene TRBV5-1, with D perhaps matching TRBD1 or TRBD2 (5 bases each). Germline V lookup: CDR1 SGHRS, CDR2 YFSETQ. The CDR3 has 14 amino acids. V lost 4 bases and J 5 bases, leaving 12 bases between the germline ends.

This clonotype occurred many times. The chain combines TRBV20-1 with TRBJ1-2; the D gene is possibly TRBD1 (5 bases). The CDR3 runs 11 residues. Germline loops: CDR1 DFQATT, CDR2 SNEGSKA (reference sequence). With 6 bases removed from V and 6 bases from J, the gap between germline ends came to 11 bases. The CDR3 loop reads CSALWGDGYTF. In DNA form, the CDR3 reads TGCAGTGCCCTTTGGGGGGATGGCTACACCTTC.

This clonotype was seen more than once but under ten times. The chain employs TRBV18 and TRBJ2-7, with 7 bases fitting TRBD1. The junction had 19 bases not matched to a gene; V was cut back by 3 bases and J by 8 bases. The CDR3 sequence is 17 residues long. CDR1 and CDR2 (germline): KGHSH, LQKENI. The CDR3 is CASSPFSRGSAGAKQYF. The CDR3 bases are TGTGCCAGCTCACCCTTTTCCAGGGGGTCCGCCGGGGCCAAGCAGTACTTC. Filled out from reference TRBV18 and TRBJ2-7, the complete variable domain reads NAGVMQNPRHLVRRRGQEARLRCSPMKGHSHVYWYRQLPEEGLKFMVYLQKENIIDESGMPKERFSAEFPKEGPSILRIQQVVRGDSAAYFCASSPFSRGSAGAKQYFGPGTRLTVT.

The table lists this clonotype with a few counts. The gene calls are TRBV29-1 and TRBJ1-1; TRBD1 might be the D (5 bases). Trimming removed 2 bases at V and 2 bases at J, with 12 bases between. Germline loops: CDR1 SQVTM, CDR2 ANQGSEA. The CDR3 totals 14 residues. This chain's CDR3 is CSVEKGVRNTEAFF. The CDR3, as DNA: TGCAGCGTTGAAAAAGGGGTTCGAAACACTGAAGCTTTCTTT. Full variable domain (rest looked up from reference TRBV29-1 and TRBJ1-1): SAVISQKPSRDICQRGTSLTIQCQVDSQVTMMFWYRQQPGQSLTLIATANQGSEATYESGFVIDKFPISRPNLTFSTLTVSNMSPEDSSIYLCSVEKGVRNTEAFFGQGTRLTVV.

Only a few counts were recorded for this clonotype. The chain is built from TRBV6-1 and TRBJ1-6; maybe TRBD1 (5 bases). Germline V gene sequence: CDR1 MNHNS, CDR2 SASEGT. Trimming stripped 5 bases from V and 7 bases from J, with 12 bases between. The CDR3 totals 14 residues. CDR3 sequence (DNA): TGTGCCAGCAGTCCGGGACGGGAGAATTCACCCCTCCACTTT. Translation gives CASSPGRENSPLHF.

This clonotype turned up a few times. The chain couples TRBV5-1 to TRBJ2-7; TRBD2 agrees at 7 bases. Germline V CDR1 and CDR2: SGHRS, YFSETQ. The V and J ends lost 4 bases and 2 bases, in that order; junction bases with no gene match: 9. The CDR3 contains 15 residues. CDR3 residues: CASSMMTSSAYEQYF. The CDR3 coding sequence is TGCGCCAGCAGCATGATGACTAGCTCAGCCTACGAGCAGTACTTC.

This clonotype was recorded many times. The genes are TRBV10-3 and TRBJ2-5; D not resolved. Looked up from germline, CDR1 is ENHRY and CDR2 is SYGVKD. The CDR3 consists of 15 residues. With 2 bases removed from V and 1 base from J, the gap between germline ends came to 11 bases. The CDR3 spells CAISERSNSQETQYF. The DNA of the CDR3 is TGTGCCATCAGTGAGCGTTCGAACAGCCAAGAGACCCAGTACTTC.

This clonotype was observed many times. This chain uses TRBV2 with TRBJ2-2, with unresolved D. The CDR3 length is 13 residues. From germline, CDR1 is SNHLY and CDR2 FYNNEI. The V gene lost 5 bases and the J gene lost 8 bases, with 12 bases spanning the gap. Written as DNA, the CDR3 is TGTGCCAGCAGTCCACTGGGCTTTGGGGAGCTGTTTTTT. It codes for CASSPLGFGELFF.

This clonotype was found many times. This rearrangement joins TRBV7-6 to TRBJ2-2; D may be TRBD1 or TRBD2 (5 bases each). Germline V gene data show CDR1 as SGHVS and CDR2 as FNYEAQ. With 2 bases removed from V and 2 bases from J, the gap between germline ends came to 9 bases. The CDR3 is made up of 15 amino acids. The CDR3 bases are TGTGCCAGCAGCTTACAGGGACGCAACACCGGGGAGCTGTTTTTT. Its protein is CASSLQGRNTGELFF.

Many counts were recorded for this clonotype. The chain combines TRBV4-2 with TRBJ1-2; the D is unclear. Germline CDR1 is LGHNA and CDR2 is YNFKEQ. Between the trimmed V and J ends, which lost 0 bases and 4 bases, there was a span of 12 bases. The CDR3 runs to 15 residues. In nucleotides, the CDR3 is TGTGCCAGCAGCCAAGATTATCTCGAAAGCTATGGCTACACCTTC. It is translated as CASSQDYLESYGYTF.

The CDR3 sequence is CASSSTSGNEQFF. As DNA, the CDR3 is TGCGCCAGCAGCTCGACTAGCGGAAATGAGCAGTTCTTC. V is TRBV5-1 and J is TRBJ2-1, with 9 bases aligning to TRBD2. J was trimmed by 7 bases and V by 3 bases; bases with no gene match: 2. The CDR3 is 13 residues long. Germline V gives CDR1 SGHRS, CDR2 YFSETQ.

Only a few counts were recorded for this clonotype. The chain combines TRBV12-3 or TRBV12-4 with TRBJ2-4; 8 positions match TRBD1. V lost 5 bases to trimming and J lost 5 bases; unmatched junction nucleotides: 2. CDR3 length: 13 residues. CDR3 in amino acids: CASSLGQENIQYF. The CDR3 DNA sequence: TGTGCCAGCAGTCTGGGACAGGAAAACATTCAGTACTTC.

There are many counts of this clonotype. The chain couples TRBV24-1 to TRBJ2-3, with 9 bases that match TRBD1. The length of the CDR3 is 15 residues. With 4 bases clipped from V and 5 bases from J, the junction kept 6 bases outside the gene matches. Per germline, CDR1 KGHDR and CDR2 SFDVKD. CDR3 sequence reads: CATSDFTGGGDTQYF. The CDR3 DNA follows: TGTGCCACCAGTGACTTTACAGGGGGCGGAGATACGCAGTATTTT.

This clonotype was found a few times. The CDR3 loop is CASSTWDRIIQETQYF. The CDR3, as DNA: TGTGCCAGCAGCACCTGGGACAGGATAATACAAGAGACCCAGTACTTC. V gene TRBV5-4 combines with J gene TRBJ2-5; 8 nucleotides line up with TRBD1. The CDR3 extends over 16 amino acids. The V segment lost 4 bases and the J segment 2 bases; nucleotides outside the gene matches: 10. Germline loops: CDR1 SGHNT, CDR2 YYREEE (reference sequence).

The rearrangement uses TRBV2 and TRBJ2-5; 12 bases map to TRBD1. V was clipped by 5 bases and J by 5 bases; unmatched bases: 9. The germline gives CDR1 SNHLY, CDR2 FYNNEI. The CDR3 consists of 16 residues. CDR3 coding DNA: TGTGCCAGCAGTACCTCCCGGGACAGGGGGCGGGAGACCCAGTACTTC. This codes for CASSTSRDRGRETQYF.

V usage is TRBV5-4 and J usage is TRBJ2-1; D possibly corresponds to TRBD1 (6 bases). V gave up 4 bases and J gave up 4 bases, with 12 bases separating them. The germline CDR1 and CDR2 sequences are SGHNT and YYREEE (reference sequence). There are 14 residues in the CDR3. CDR3 sequence: CASSQLQGYNEQFF. In DNA form, the CDR3 reads TGTGCCAGCAGCCAGTTACAGGGATACAATGAGCAGTTCTTC.

The genes are TRBV28 and TRBJ2-1, with 11 bases aligning to TRBD1. With V trimmed by 6 bases and J by 4 bases, 5 bases remained unmatched. The germline gives CDR1 MDHEN, CDR2 SYDVKM. This CDR3 region has 15 residues. The CDR3 nucleotides read TGTGCCAGCAGGTCAGGGGACAGGGGGTACAATGAGCAGTTCTTC. Amino acid sequence: CASRSGDRGYNEQFF.

This clonotype was found many times. This chain joins TRBV7-2 and TRBJ1-1; D unresolved. The CDR3 runs 16 residues. Between the trimmed V and J ends, which lost 5 bases and 1 base, there was a span of 17 bases. Looked up from germline, CDR1 is SGHTA and CDR2 is FQGNSA. This chain's CDR3 is CASSPRSGWANTEAFF. The CDR3 DNA reads TGTGCCAGCAGCCCCCGTTCTGGCTGGGCGAACACTGAAGCTTTCTTT.

Many counts were recorded for this clonotype. The chain is built from TRBV3-1 and TRBJ1-3; the D is unclear. Trimming stripped 1 base from V and 1 base from J, with 5 bases between. Per germline, CDR1 LGHDT and CDR2 YNNKEL (reference sequence). The CDR3 is made up of 14 amino acids. Here the CDR3 DNA reads TGTGCCAGCAGCCAAGTAGGTTCTGGAAACACCATATATTTT. This encodes CASSQVGSGNTIYF.

This clonotype was counted at least ten times. The chain links TRBV2 to TRBJ2-7, with TRBD1 matching over 9 bases. The V gene's germline CDR1 is SNHLY and CDR2 FYNNEI. This CDR3 is built from 14 residues. The V and J ends lost 5 bases and 4 bases, in that order; junction bases with no gene match: 6. CDR3 nucleotides: TGTGCCAGCAGTTTACAGGGGGCGGGGTACGAGCAGTACTTC. Amino acids: CASSLQGAGYEQYF.

This rearrangement joins TRBV12-3 or TRBV12-4 to TRBJ2-1; 10 nucleotides match TRBD2. J was trimmed by 8 bases and V by 5 bases; bases with no gene match: 9. The CDR3 length is 15 residues. The CDR3 spells CASSPLAGAGYEQFF. The CDR3 DNA reads TGTGCCAGCAGTCCCCTAGCGGGAGCTGGATATGAGCAGTTCTTC.

V gene TRBV9 combines with J gene TRBJ2-3, with a possible D match to TRBD1 (5 bases). The CDR3 has 15 residues. Trimming left V 3 bases short and J 0 bases short, with 11 bases between. Looked up from germline, CDR1 is SGDLS and CDR2 is YYNGEE. The chain's CDR3 is CASSASGLSTDTQYF. Written as DNA, the CDR3 is TGTGCCAGCAGCGCCTCAGGGTTGAGCACAGATACGCAGTATTTT.

This clonotype has at least ten counts. The chain combines TRBV7-2 with TRBJ1-5; 9 nucleotides align to TRBD1. The CDR3 is 14 residues long. The V gene end was trimmed by 5 bases and the J gene end by 7 bases; junction bases not matched to a gene: 6. CDR1 and CDR2 (germline): SGHTA, FQGNSA. The CDR3 DNA follows: TGTGCCAGCAGCCCACGGACAGGGGACCAGCCCCAGCATTTT. This codes for CASSPRTGDQPQHF.

This clonotype was seen at least ten times. This chain uses TRBV6-5 with TRBJ2-1, with 8 bases identical to TRBD2. Trimming took 5 bases from V and 15 from J; bases not matched to a gene: 6. CDR1 is MNHEY, CDR2 SVGAGI, per germline. There are 11 residues in the CDR3. The CDR3 DNA reads as TGTGCCAGCAGTGAGCGGGAGAGGTCGTTCTTC. It specifies CASSERERSFF.

The V call is TRBV7-9, the J call TRBJ2-3, with D unclear. The germline V and J ends were trimmed by 5 bases and 0 bases, with 15 bases remaining between them. Germline values: CDR1 SEHNR, CDR2 FQNEAQ (reference sequence). The CDR3 is 16 residues long. CDR3 DNA: TGTGCCAGCAGCCACGGCAGGATCCCTAGCACAGATACGCAGTATTTT. Encoded protein: CASSHGRIPSTDTQYF.

This clonotype was seen a handful of times. V is TRBV20-1 and J is TRBJ2-7; 13 nucleotides agree with TRBD2. CDR1 DFQATT and CDR2 SNEGSKA come from the germline V gene (reference sequence). V dropped 1 base and J dropped 1; count of bases not matched to a gene: 4. The CDR3 contains 16 residues. CDR3 sequence: CSARGTSGRSSYEQYF. The CDR3 region has the DNA TGCAGTGCTAGAGGGACTAGCGGGAGAAGTTCCTACGAGCAGTACTTC.

A few counts support this clonotype. The chain uses TRBV19 and TRBJ2-1; TRBD2 matches 7 bases. The junction had 16 bases not matched to a gene; V was cut back by 5 bases and J by 6 bases. The CDR3 is 17 residues long. The germline V gene has CDR1 LNHDA and CDR2 SQIVND (reference sequence). In nucleotides, the CDR3 is TGTGCCAGTAGTTCCCTGCGAGGCGGGAGAGTCGGCAATGAGCAGTTCTTC. Encoded protein: CASSSLRGGRVGNEQFF.

This clonotype came up many times. The chain recombines TRBV19 with TRBJ2-1, with 9 bases fitting TRBD2. After removal of 2 bases from V and 0 bases from J, the junction contained 2 bases not matched to a gene. This CDR3 is 16 amino acids long. Germline values: CDR1 LNHDA, CDR2 SQIVND (reference sequence). The CDR3 bases are TGTGCCAGTAGTATACTAGCGGGGAGCTCCTACAATGAGCAGTTCTTC. Translation gives CASSILAGSSYNEQFF.